The TCR beta chain under discussion was sequenced for a study of molecular identifiers for immune sequencing clone quantification. As CD8+CD4-CCR7+CD45RA+ cells, naive CD8 T cells were sorted. CDR3 length: 13 amino acids. V shed 2 bases and J shed 7 bases, with 14 bases lying between them. Germline V gene sequence: CDR1 SQVTM, CDR2 ANQGSEA. TCRdb analysed the PCR reads with MiXCR anew, one entry per CDR3 protein. The sample includes approximately 20,000 distinct CDR3 sequences, about a fifth of them seen just once. This clonotype was counted a few times. Sequenced: naive CD8+ T cells from blood, with Jurkat cell RNA spiked in. Subset: FACS-sorted CD8+CD4-CCR7+CD45RA+ naive T cells. The receptor comes from a human donor in good health. Some libraries in this study had Jurkat cell RNA spiked in. This chain joins TRBV29-1 and TRBJ1-2; tentatively, D is TRBD1 (6 bases). CDR3 DNA: TGCAGCGTTGAATTCACAGGGAAGTCTGGCTACACCTTC. Translation: CSVEFTGKSGYTF. The full variable domain, rest sourced from reference TRBV29-1 and TRBJ1-2, is SAVISQKPSRDICQRGTSLTIQCQVDSQVTMMFWYRQQPGQSLTLIATANQGSEATYESGFVIDKFPISRPNLTFSTLTVSNMSPEDSSIYLCSVEFTGKSGYTFGSGTRLTVV.